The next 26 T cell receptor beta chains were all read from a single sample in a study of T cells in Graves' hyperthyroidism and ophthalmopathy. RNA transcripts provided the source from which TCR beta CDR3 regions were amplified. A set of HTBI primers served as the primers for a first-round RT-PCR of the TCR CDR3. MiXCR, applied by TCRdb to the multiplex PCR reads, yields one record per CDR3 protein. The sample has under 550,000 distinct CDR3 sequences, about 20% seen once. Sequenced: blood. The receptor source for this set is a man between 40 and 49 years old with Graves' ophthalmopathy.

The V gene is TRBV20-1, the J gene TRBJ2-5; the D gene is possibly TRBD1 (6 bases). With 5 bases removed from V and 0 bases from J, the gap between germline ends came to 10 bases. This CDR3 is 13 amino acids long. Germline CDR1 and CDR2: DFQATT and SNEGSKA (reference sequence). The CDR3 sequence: CSAPRDNQETQYF. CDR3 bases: TGCAGTGCTCCCCGGGACAACCAAGAGACCCAGTACTTC.

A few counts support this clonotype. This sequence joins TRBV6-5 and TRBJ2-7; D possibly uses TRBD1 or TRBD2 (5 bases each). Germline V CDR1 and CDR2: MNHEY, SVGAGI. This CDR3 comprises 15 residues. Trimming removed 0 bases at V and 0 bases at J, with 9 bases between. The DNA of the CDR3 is TGTGCCAGCAGTTACTCGTGGGGGTACTCCTACGAGCAGTACTTC. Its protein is CASSYSWGYSYEQYF.

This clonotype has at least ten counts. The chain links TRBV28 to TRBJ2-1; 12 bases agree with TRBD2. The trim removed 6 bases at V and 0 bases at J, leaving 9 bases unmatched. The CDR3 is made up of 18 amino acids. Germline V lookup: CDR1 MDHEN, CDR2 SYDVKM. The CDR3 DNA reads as TGTGCCAGCAGCCTGACTAGCGGGAGAATTCTCTCCTACAATGAGCAGTTCTTC. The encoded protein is CASSLTSGRILSYNEQFF. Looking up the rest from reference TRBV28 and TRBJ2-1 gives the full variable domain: DVKVTQSSRYLVKRTGEKVFLECVQDMDHENMFWYRQDPGLGLRLIYFSYDVKMKEKGDIPEGYSVSREKKERFSLILESASTNQTSMYLCASSLTSGRILSYNEQFFGPGTRLTVL.

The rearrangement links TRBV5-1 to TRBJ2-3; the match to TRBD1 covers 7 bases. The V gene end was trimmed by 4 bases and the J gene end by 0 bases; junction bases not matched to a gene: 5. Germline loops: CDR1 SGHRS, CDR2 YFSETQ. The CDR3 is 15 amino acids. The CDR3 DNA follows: TGCGCCAGCAGCCAGGGGGATTTGAGCACAGATACGCAGTATTTT. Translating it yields CASSQGDLSTDTQYF.

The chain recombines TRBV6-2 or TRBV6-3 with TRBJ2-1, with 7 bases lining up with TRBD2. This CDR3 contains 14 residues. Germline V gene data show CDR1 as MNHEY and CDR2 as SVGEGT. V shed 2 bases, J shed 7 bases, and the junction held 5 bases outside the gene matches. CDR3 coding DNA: TGTGCCAGCAGTTACGGGAGGGCCGATAATGAGCAGTTCTTC. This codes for CASSYGRADNEQFF.

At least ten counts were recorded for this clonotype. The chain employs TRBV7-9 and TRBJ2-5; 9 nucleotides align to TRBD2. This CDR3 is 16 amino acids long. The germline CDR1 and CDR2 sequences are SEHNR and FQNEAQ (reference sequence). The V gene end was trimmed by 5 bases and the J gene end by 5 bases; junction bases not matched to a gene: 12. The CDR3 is CASSAVIPAGGETQYF. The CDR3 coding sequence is TGTGCCAGCAGCGCCGTTATCCCCGCGGGAGGGGAGACCCAGTACTTC.

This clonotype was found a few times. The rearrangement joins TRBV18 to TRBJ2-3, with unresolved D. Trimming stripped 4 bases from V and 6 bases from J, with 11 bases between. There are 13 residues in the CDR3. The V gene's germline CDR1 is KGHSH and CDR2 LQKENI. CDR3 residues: CASSLILADTQYF. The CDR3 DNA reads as TGTGCCAGCTCACTTATATTGGCGGATACGCAGTATTTT.

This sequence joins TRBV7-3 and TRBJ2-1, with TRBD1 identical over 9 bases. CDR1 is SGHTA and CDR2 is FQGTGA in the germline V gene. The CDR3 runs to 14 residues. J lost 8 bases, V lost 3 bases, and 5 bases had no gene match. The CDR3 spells CASSFGTGNHEQFF. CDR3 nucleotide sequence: TGTGCCAGCAGCTTCGGGACAGGGAATCATGAGCAGTTCTTC.

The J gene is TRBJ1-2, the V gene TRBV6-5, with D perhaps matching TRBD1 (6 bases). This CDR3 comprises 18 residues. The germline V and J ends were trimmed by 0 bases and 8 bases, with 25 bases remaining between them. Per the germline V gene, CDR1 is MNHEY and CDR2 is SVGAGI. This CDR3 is CASSYSNRAAGAWGGYTF. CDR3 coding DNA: TGTGCCAGCAGTTACTCGAATAGGGCGGCAGGGGCTTGGGGGGGCTACACCTTC.

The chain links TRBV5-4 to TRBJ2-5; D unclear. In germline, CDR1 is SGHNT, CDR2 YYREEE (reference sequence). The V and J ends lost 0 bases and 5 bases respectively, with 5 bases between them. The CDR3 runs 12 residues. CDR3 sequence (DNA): TGTGCCAGCAGCTTGGACGGGGAGACCCAGTACTTC. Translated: CASSLDGETQYF.

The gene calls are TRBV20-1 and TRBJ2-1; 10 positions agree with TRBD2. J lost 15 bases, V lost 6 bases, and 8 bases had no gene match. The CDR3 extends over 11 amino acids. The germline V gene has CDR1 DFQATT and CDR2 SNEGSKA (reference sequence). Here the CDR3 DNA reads TGCAGTGCCCTAGCGGGAGCTAGGGGGTTCTTC. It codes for CSALAGARGFF.

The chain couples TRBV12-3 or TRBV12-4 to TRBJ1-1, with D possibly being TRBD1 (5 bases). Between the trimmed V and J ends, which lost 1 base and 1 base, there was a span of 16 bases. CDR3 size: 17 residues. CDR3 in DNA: TGTGCCAGCAGTTTAGGGCCGGGGCGATTGGGGAACACTGAAGCTTTCTTT. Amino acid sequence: CASSLGPGRLGNTEAFF.

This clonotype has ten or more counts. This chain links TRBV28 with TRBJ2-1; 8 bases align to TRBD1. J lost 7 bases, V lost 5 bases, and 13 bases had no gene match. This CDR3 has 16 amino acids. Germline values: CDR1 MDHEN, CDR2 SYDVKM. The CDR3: CASSLSGQGAGNEQFF. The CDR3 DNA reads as TGTGCCAGCAGTCTCTCGGGGCAGGGGGCAGGGAATGAGCAGTTCTTC.

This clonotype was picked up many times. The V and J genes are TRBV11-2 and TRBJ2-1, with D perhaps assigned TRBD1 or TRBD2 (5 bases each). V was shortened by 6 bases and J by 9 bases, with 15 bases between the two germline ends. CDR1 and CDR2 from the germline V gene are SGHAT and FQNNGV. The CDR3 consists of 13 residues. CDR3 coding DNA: TGTGCCAGCAGTCTCGAGGGGACCGGTGAGCAGTTCTTC. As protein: CASSLEGTGEQFF.

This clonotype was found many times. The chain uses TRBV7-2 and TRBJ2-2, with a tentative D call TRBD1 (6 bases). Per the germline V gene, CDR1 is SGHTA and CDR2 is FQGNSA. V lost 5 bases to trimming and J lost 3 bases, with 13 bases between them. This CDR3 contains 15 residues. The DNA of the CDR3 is TGTGCCAGCAGCGTCGTGACAGGTCACACCGGGGAGCTGTTTTTT. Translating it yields CASSVVTGHTGELFF.

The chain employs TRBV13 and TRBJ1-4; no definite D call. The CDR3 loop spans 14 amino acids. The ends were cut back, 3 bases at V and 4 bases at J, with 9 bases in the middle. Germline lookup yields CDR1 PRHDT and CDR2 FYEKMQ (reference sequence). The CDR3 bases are TGTGCCAGCAGCTTTGGGCCGCTTAATGAAAAACTGTTTTTT. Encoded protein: CASSFGPLNEKLFF.

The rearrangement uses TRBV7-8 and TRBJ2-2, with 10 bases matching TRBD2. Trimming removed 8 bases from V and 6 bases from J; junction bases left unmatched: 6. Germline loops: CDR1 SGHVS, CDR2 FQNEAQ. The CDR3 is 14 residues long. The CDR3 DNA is TGTGCCAGCCGGAGCGGGAGGGGTCCCGGGGAGCTGTTTTTT. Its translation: CASRSGRGPGELFF.

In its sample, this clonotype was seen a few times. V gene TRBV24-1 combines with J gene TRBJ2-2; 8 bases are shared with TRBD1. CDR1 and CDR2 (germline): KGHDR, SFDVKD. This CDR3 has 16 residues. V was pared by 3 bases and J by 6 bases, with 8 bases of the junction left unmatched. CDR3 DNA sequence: TGTGCCACCAGTGATGTCCGACAGGGGCGGGCCGGGGAGCTGTTTTTT. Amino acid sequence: CATSDVRQGRAGELFF.

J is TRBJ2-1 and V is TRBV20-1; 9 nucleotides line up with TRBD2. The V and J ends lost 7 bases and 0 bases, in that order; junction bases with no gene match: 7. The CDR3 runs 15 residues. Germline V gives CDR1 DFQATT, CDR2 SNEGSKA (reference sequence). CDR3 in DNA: TGCAGTGGAGCGGGGGGATTGGTCTCCTACAATGAGCAGTTCTTC. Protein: CSGAGGLVSYNEQFF.

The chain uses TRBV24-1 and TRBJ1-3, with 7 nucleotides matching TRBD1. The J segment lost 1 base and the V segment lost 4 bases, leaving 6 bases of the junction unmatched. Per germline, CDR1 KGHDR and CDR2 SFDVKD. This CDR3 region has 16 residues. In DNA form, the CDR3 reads TGTGCCACCAGTGACGGACAGGTACCTTCTGGAAACACCATATATTTT. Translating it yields CATSDGQVPSGNTIYF.

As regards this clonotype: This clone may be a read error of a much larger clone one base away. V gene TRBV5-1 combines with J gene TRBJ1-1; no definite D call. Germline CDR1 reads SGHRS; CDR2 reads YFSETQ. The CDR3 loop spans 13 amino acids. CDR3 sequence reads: CASGLGSGDEAFF. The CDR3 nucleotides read TGCGCCAGCGGCTTGGGATCCGGGGATGAAGCTTTCTTT. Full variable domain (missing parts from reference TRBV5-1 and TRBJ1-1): KAGVTQTPRYLIKTRGQQVTLSCSPISGHRSVSWYQQTPGQGLQFLFEYFSETQRNKGNFPGRFSGRQFSNSRSEMNVSTLELGDSALYLCASGLGSGDEAFFGQGTRLTVV.

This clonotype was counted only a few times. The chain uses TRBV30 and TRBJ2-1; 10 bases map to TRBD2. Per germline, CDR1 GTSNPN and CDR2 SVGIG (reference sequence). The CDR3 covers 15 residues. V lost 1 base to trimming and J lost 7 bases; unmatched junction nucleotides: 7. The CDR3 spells CAWSALAGVGNEQFF. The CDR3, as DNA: TGTGCCTGGAGTGCCCTAGCGGGAGTAGGTAATGAGCAGTTCTTC.

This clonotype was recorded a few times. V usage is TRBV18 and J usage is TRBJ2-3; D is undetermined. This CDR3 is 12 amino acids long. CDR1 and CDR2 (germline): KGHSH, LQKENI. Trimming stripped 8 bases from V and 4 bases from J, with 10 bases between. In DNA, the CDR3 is TGTGCCAGCGGAGAAAGGGCAGATACGCAGTATTTT. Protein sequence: CASGERADTQYF.

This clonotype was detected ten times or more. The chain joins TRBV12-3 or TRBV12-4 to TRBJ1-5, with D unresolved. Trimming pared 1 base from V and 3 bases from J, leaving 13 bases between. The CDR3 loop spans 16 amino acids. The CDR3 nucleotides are TGTGCCAGCAGTTTAGGGGTCGGGAATTTCAATCAGCCCCAGCATTTT. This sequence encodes CASSLGVGNFNQPQHF.

DNA of the CDR3: TGTGCCAGCAGTTTAACGGCAAGCGGGAATGAAAAACTGTTTTTT. It codes for CASSLTASGNEKLFF. The chain couples TRBV28 to TRBJ1-4; no clear D gene. This CDR3 has 15 amino acids. V lost 2 bases, J lost 5 bases, and 12 bases lay in between. Germline values: CDR1 MDHEN, CDR2 SYDVKM.

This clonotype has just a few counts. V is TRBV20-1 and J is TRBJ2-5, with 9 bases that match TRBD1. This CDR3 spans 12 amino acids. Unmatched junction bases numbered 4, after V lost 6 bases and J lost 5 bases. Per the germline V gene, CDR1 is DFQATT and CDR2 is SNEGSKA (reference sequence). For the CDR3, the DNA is TGCAGTGCGGGGACAGGGTTTGAGACCCAGTACTTC. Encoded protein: CSAGTGFETQYF.